Following are 4 T cell receptor beta chains from one sample sequenced in a study of T cell changes during pregnancy in multiple sclerosis (dated by TCRdb to between 2018 and 2021). Libraries were made using the immunoSEQ multiplex PCR assay. TCRdb retrieved this table from immuneACCESS and kept in-frame rearrangements only. Not all clones are present; in checked studies, unresolved V genes account for under half, and no reason is known for the remainder. This sample holds some 100,000 clones; approximately 92% were observed only once. 2.5% to 4% of the sample lies in the top ten. Sequences were derived from peripheral blood, sampled in the second trimester of pregnancy. Every receptor here comes from a female donor with multiple sclerosis, enrolled in a pregnancy study.

V usage is TRBV25-1 and J usage is TRBJ1-4, with TRBD1 as a possible D gene (6 bases). Germline CDR1 is MGHDK and CDR2 is SYGVNS. With 3 bases removed from V and 1 base from J, the gap between germline ends came to 18 bases. The CDR3 totals 18 residues. The chain's CDR3 is CASSDRTGFGGTNEKLFF. The CDR3, as DNA: TGTGCCAGCAGTGACAGAACAGGGTTCGGTGGAACTAATGAAAAACTGTTTTTT.

The V gene is TRBV19, the J gene TRBJ1-4, with D maybe TRBD1 (5 bases). The ends were cut back, 3 bases at V and 8 bases at J, with 13 bases in the middle. This CDR3 has 14 amino acids. Germline V gene lookup returns CDR1 LNHDA and CDR2 SQIVND (reference sequence). This chain's CDR3 is CASSIPGYGEKLFF. The CDR3 DNA sequence: TGTGCCAGTAGTATCCCAGGGTACGGGGAAAAACTGTTTTTT. Full variable domain (missing parts from reference TRBV19 and TRBJ1-4): DGGITQSPKYLFRKEGQNVTLSCEQNLNHDAMYWYRQDPGQGLRLIYYSQIVNDFQKGDIAEGYSVSREKKESFPLTVTSAQKNPTAFYLCASSIPGYGEKLFFGSGTQLSVL.

V is TRBV27 and J is TRBJ2-7; 7 nucleotides match TRBD2. The CDR3 runs 15 residues. The ends lost 4 bases at V and 2 bases at J; junction bases unmatched: 8. Germline V lookup: CDR1 MNHEY, CDR2 SMNVEV (reference sequence). CDR3: CASSSRGGATYEQYF. The CDR3 nucleotides are TGTGCCAGCAGTTCTCGCGGGGGAGCGACCTACGAGCAGTACTTC.

This chain links TRBV27 with TRBJ2-1; 10 bases match TRBD2. Germline-derived CDR1 and CDR2 are MNHEY and SMNVEV (reference sequence). Unmatched junction bases numbered 8, after V lost 5 bases and J lost 4 bases. The CDR3 totals 16 residues. CDR3 sequence: CASSNLTSGFYNEQFF. CDR3 coding DNA: TGTGCCAGCAGTAACCTGACTAGCGGGTTTTACAATGAGCAGTTCTTC.